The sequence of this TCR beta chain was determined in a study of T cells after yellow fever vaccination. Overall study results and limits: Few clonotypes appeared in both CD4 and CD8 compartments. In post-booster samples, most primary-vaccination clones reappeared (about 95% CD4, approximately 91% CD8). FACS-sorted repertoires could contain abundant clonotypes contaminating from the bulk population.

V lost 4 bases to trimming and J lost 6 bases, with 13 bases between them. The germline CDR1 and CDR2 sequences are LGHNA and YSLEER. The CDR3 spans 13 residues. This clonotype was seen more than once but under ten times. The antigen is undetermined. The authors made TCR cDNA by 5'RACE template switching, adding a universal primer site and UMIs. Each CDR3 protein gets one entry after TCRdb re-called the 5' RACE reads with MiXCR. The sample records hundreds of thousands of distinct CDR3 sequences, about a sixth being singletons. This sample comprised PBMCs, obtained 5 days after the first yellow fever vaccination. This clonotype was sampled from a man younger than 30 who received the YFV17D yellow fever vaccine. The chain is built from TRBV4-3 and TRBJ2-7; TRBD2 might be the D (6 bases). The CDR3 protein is CASSPSGVGEQYF. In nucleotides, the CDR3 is TGCGCCAGCAGCCCCTCGGGGGTCGGCGAGCAGTACTTC.